The rows below give T cell receptor beta chains drawn from one sample of a study of shared clonotypes between healthy human individuals. Generated by immunoSEQ multiplex PCR, the TCRdb table keeps only in-frame clones and is missing some. The sample includes some 470,000 clones, 60% to 85% seen only once; the top ten take roughly 13%. The sample taken for sequencing was PBMCs. These receptors all come from a middle-aged woman in good health. Some clones in this sample may be carry-over from other donors' samples. CDR3s leave out the opening cysteine and the closing phenylalanine or tryptophan. Fields, in order: V gene, J gene, CDR3 protein.

TRBV18	TRBJ1-2	ASSSTPGQAKDSNYGYT
TRBV28	TRBJ2-7	ASSFLGPYEQY
TRBV19	TRBJ1-5	ASSIQGGGNQPQH
TRBV4-1	TRBJ2-2	ASSSRLAGENTGELF
TRBV4-1	TRBJ1-5	ASSQPGQGVNQPQH
TRBV19	TRBJ2-7	ASSMRNPYEQY
TRBV30	TRBJ1-5	AWMKGNQPQH
TRBV5-4	TRBJ2-3	ASSLLQGEDTQY
TRBV29-1	TRBJ2-1	SALSRDPPSYNEQF
TRBV6-1	TRBJ2-1	ASKSSGSGNEQF
TRBV9	TRBJ2-1	ASSVFPGVDEQF
TRBV11-2	TRBJ2-5	ASSLVRPPQETQY
TRBV15	TRBJ1-4	ATSREGPGQGNEKLF